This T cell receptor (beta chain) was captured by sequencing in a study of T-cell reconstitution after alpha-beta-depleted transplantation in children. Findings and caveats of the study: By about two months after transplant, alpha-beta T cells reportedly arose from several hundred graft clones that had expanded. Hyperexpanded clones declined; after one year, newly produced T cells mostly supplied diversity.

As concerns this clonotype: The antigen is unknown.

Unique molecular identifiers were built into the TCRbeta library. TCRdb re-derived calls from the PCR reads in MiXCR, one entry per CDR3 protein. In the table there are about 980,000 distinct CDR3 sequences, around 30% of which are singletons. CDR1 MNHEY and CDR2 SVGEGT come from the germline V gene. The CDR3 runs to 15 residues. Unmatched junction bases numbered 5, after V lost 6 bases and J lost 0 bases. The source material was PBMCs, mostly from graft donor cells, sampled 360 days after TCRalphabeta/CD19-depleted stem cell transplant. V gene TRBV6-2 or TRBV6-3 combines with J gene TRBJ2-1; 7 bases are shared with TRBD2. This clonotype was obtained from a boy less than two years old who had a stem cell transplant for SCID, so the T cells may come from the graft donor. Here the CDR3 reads CASRDGGSSYNEQFF. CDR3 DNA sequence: TGTGCCAGCAGAGACGGGGGGAGCTCCTACAATGAGCAGTTCTTC.